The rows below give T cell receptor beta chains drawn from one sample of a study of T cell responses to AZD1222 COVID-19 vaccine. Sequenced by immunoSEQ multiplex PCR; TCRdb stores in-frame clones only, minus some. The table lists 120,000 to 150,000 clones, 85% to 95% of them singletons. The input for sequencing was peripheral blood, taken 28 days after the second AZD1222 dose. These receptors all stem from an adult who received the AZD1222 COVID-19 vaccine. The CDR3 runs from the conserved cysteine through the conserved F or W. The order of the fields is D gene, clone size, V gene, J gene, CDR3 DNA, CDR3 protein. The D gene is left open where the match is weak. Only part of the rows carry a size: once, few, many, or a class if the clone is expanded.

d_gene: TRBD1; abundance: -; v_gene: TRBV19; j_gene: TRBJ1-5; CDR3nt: TGTGCCAGTAGTACCGGGACAGGGGCGGGGCAGCCCCAGCATTTT; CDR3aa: CASSTGTGAGQPQHF
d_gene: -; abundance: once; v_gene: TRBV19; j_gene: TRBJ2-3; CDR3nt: TGTGCCAGTAGTATAGATCACGGGAGCACAGATACGCAGTATTTT; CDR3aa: CASSIDHGSTDTQYF
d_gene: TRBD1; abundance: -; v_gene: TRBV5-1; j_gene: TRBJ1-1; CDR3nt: TGCGCCAGCAGCTTGGCCAGGGGGGGCACTGAAGCTTTCTTT; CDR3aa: CASSLARGGTEAFF
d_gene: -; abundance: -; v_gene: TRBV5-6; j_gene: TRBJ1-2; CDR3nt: TGTGCCAGCAGCTTGGATCTCGGGGATTTACATGGCTACACCTTC; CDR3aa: CASSLDLGDLHGYTF
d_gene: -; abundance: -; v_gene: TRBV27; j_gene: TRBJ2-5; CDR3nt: TGTGCCAGCAGTTTAAATCCCCCCAGGGGCGAAGAGACCCAGTACTTC; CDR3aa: CASSLNPPRGEETQYF
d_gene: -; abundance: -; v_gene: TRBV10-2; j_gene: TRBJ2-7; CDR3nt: TGCGCCAGCAGTGAGAACGTAAACGAGCAGTACTTC; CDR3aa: CASSENVNEQYF
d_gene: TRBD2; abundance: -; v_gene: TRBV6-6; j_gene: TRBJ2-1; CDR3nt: TGTGCCAGCAGTCCCTCTGTAGGCGCCGGGACTACATACAATGAGCAGTTCTTC; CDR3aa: CASSPSVGAGTTYNEQFF
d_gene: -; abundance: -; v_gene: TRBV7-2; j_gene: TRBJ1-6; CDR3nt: TGTGCCAGCAGCTTAGCGGGGTCCTATAATTCACCCCTCCACTTT; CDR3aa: CASSLAGSYNSPLHF
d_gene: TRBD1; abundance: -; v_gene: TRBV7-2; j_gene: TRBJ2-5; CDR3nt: TGTGCCAGCAGCTCCGACAGGGGGGTGGAGACCCAGTACTTC; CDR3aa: CASSSDRGVETQYF
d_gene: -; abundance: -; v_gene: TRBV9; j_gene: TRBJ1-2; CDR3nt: TGTGCCAGCAGCGTGGGGGGACAAACATCCTATGGCTACACCTTC; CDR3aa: CASSVGGQTSYGYTF
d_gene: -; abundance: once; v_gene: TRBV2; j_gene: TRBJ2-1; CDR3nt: TGTGCCATCACTAAGCAGGGTGAGTCCTACAATGAGCAGTTCTTC; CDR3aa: CAITKQGESYNEQFF
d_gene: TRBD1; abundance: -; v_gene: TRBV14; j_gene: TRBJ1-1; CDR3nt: TGTGCCAGCAGCCGAACGACCGGGACAGGGGGTTACGCTTTCTTT; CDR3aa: CASSRTTGTGGYAFF
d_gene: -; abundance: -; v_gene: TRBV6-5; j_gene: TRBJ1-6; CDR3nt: TGTGCCAGTTCAGCTGGTCCATATAATTCACCCCTCCACTTT; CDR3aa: CASSAGPYNSPLHF
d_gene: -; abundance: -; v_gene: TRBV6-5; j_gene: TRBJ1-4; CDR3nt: TGTGCCAGCAGTTCGACATTAACTAATGAAAAACTGTTTTTT; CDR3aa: CASSSTLTNEKLFF
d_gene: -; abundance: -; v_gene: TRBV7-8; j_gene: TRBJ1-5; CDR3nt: TGTGCCAGCAGCTTAGAAGAAGCCCTTAGCAATCAGCCCCAGCATTTT; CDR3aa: CASSLEEALSNQPQHF
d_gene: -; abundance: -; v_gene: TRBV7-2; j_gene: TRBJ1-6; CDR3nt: TGTGCCAGCAGCTTCGATGTGAATTCACCCCTCCACTTT; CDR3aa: CASSFDVNSPLHF
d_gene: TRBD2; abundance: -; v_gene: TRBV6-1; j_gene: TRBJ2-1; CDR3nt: TGTGCCAGCAGTGTAATTAGCGGGTTGACCCTTAATGAGCAGTTCTTC; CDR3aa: CASSVISGLTLNEQFF
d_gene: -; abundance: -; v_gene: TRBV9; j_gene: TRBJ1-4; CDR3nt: TGTGCCAGCAGCGGAGGCAACGGGGGCCATAATGAAAAACTGTTTTTT; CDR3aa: CASSGGNGGHNEKLFF
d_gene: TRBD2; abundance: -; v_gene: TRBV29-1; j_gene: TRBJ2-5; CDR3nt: TGCAGCGTTCCCCGAAAGGCTAGCGGGGCGGGAGAGACCCAGTACTTC; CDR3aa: CSVPRKASGAGETQYF
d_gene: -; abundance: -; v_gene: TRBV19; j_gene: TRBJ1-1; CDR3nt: TGTGCCAGTAGTATAGATGGCCCAGGGGTAGCTTTCTTT; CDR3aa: CASSIDGPGVAFF
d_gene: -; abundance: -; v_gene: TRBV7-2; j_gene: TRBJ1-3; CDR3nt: TGTGCCAGCAGTTCACACCGTGGAAACACCATATATTTT; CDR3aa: CASSSHRGNTIYF
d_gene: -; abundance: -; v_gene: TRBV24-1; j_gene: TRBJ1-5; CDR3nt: TGTGCCACCAGCCCCCAAGGCAATCAGCCCCAGCATTTT; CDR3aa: CATSPQGNQPQHF
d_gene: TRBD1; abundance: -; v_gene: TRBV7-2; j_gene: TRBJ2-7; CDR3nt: TGTGCCAGCATTATACACCCCCTAGGACAGGGGATCTACGAGCAGTACTTC; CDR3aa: CASIIHPLGQGIYEQYF
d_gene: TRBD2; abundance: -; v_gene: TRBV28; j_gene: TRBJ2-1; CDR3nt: TGTGCCAGCAGCCCTGGACTAGCGGGGGGGGAATACAATGAGCAGTTCTTC; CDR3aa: CASSPGLAGGEYNEQFF
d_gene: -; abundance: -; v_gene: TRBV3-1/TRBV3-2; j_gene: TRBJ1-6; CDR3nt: TGTGCCAGCAGCCAAGTGGAAGGACGAAATTCACCCCTCCACTTT; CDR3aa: CASSQVEGRNSPLHF
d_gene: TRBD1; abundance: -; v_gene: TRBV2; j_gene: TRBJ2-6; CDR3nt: TGTGCCAGCAAAAACAGGGGTGCTGGGGCCAACGTCCTGACTTTC; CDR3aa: CASKNRGAGANVLTF
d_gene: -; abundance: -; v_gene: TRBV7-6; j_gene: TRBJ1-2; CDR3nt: TGTGCCAGCAGCTTAGGAATGGGGGTTTACTATGGCTACACCTTC; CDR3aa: CASSLGMGVYYGYTF
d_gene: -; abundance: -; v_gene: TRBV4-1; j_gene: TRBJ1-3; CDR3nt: TGCGCCAGCAGCCAAGATTCGACAGCTGGAAACACCATATATTTT; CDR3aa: CASSQDSTAGNTIYF
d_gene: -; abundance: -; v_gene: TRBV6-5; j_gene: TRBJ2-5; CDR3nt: TGTGCCAGCAGCCCGGGTCTTCGGGAGACCCAGTACTTC; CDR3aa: CASSPGLRETQYF
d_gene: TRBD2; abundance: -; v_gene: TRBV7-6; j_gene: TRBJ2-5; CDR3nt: TGTGCCAGCAGCCAGCGACTAGCCCGCACTTCCGAAGCGGCCCAGTACTTC; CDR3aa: CASSQRLARTSEAAQYF
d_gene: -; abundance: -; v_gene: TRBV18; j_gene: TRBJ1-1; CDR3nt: TGTGCCAGCTCATCCGGTCGGCTCATGAACACTGAAGCTTTCTTT; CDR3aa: CASSSGRLMNTEAFF
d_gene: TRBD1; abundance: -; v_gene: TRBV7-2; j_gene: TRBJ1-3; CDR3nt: TGTGCCAGCAGCAGACGACAGGGGGCTGGAAACACCATATATTTT; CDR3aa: CASSRRQGAGNTIYF
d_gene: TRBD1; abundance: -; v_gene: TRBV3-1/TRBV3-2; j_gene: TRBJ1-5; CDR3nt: TGTGCCAGCAGCTCCGGGACAGCGGGCAATCAGCCCCAGCATTTT; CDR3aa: CASSSGTAGNQPQHF
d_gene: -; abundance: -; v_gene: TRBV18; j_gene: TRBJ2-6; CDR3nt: TGTGCCAGCTCTACGACAGAAATGCCTGGGGCCAACGTCCTGACTTTC; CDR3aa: CASSTTEMPGANVLTF
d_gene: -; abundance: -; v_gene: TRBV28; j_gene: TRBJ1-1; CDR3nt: TGTGCCAGCAGTTTATCGTTTTTAGAGTTGGGGCGGCCAGTTGGCACTGAAGCTTTCTTT; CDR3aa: CASSLSFLELGRPVGTEAFF
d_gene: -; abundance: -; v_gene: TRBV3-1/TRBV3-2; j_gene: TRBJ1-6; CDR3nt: TGTGCCAGCCGTTTGACAGCCAGGCATTCACCCCTCCACTTT; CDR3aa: CASRLTARHSPLHF
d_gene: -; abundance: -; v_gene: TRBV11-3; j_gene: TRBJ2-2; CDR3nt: TGTGCCAGCAGCTTAAGGCAGTATGGCGGGGAGCTGTTTTTT; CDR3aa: CASSLRQYGGELFF
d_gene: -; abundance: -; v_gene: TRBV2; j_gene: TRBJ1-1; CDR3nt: TGTGCCAGCGGCCGAGGGTTGGGTGAAGCTTTCTTT; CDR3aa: CASGRGLGEAFF